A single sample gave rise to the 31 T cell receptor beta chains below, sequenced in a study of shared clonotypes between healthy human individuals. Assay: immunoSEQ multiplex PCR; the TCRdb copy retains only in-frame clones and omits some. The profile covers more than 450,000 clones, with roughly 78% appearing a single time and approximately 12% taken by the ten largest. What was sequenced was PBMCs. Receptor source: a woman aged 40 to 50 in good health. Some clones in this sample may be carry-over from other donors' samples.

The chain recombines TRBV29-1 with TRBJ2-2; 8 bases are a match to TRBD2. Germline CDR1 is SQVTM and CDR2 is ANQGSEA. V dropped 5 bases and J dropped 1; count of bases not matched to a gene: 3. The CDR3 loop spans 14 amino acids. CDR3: CSVSGSLNTGELFF. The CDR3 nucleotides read TGCAGCGTTAGCGGGAGTCTGAACACCGGGGAGCTGTTTTTT.

CDR3 DNA: TGTGCCAGCCGGTGGTCCGGCGGAGCTAACTATGGCTACACCTTC. This translates into CASRWSGGANYGYTF. The chain has TRBV27 and TRBJ1-2; no definite D call. Deletions cut 8 bases from V and 0 bases from J, with 16 bases between. The germline gives CDR1 MNHEY, CDR2 SMNVEV (reference sequence). The CDR3 has 15 amino acids.

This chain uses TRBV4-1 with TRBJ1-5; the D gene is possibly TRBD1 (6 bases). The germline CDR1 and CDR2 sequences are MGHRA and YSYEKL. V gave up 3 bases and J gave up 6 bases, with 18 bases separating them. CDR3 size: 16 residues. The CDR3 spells CASSHSRDTKGQPQHF. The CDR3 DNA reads TGCGCCAGCAGCCATTCCCGGGACACCAAAGGTCAGCCCCAGCATTTT.

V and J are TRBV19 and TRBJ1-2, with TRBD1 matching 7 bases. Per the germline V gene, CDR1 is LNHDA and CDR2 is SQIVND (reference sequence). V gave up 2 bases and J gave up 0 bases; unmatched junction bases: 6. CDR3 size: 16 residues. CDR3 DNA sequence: TGTGCCAGTAGTATAACGACAGGGACTACTAACTATGGCTACACCTTC. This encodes CASSITTGTTNYGYTF. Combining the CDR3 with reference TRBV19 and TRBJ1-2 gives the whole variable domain DGGITQSPKYLFRKEGQNVTLSCEQNLNHDAMYWYRQDPGQGLRLIYYSQIVNDFQKGDIAEGYSVSREKKESFPLTVTSAQKNPTAFYLCASSITTGTTNYGYTFGSGTRLTVV.

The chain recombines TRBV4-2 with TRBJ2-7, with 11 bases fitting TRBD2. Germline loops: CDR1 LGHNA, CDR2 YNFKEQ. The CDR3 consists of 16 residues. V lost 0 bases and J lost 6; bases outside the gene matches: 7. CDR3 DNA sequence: TGTGCCAGCAGCCAAGACTTGACTAGCGGGATTGGCGAGCAGTACTTC. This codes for CASSQDLTSGIGEQYF.

The CDR3 here is CASLGTISSEQYF. In DNA, the CDR3 is TGTGCCAGCTTAGGGACAATATCATCCGAGCAGTACTTC. V is TRBV6-6 and J is TRBJ2-7; possible D gene TRBD1, 6 bases. The V gene's germline CDR1 is MNHNY and CDR2 SVGAGI (reference sequence). This CDR3 region has 13 residues. With 8 bases removed from V and 6 bases from J, the gap between germline ends came to 17 bases.

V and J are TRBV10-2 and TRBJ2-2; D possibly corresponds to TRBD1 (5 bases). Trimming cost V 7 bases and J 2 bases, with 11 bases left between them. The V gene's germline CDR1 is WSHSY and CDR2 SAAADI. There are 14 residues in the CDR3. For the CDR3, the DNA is TGCGCCAGCAAGAAGGACACCAACACCGGGGAGCTGTTTTTT. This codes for CASKKDTNTGELFF.

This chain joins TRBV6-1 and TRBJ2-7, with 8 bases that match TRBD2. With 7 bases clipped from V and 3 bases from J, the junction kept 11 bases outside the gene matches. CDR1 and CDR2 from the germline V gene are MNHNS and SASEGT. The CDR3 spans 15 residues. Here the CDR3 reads CASTRAVAGNYEQYF. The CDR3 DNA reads TGTGCCAGCACTCGGGCGGTAGCGGGAAACTACGAGCAGTACTTC.

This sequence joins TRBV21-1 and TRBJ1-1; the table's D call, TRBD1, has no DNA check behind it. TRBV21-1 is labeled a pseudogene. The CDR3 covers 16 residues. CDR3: CASSNKDRVVSTEAFF. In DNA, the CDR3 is TGTGCCAGCAGCAATAAGGACAGGGTGGTTAGCACTGAAGCTTTCTTT.

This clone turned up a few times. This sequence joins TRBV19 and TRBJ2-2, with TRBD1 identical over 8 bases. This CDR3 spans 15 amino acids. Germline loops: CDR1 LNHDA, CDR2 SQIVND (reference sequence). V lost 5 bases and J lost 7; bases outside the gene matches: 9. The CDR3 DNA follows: TGTGCCAGTAGTCTTGGGACAGGATGGCACGGGGAGCTGTTTTTT. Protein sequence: CASSLGTGWHGELFF. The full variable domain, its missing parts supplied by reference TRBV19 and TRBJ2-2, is DGGITQSPKYLFRKEGQNVTLSCEQNLNHDAMYWYRQDPGQGLRLIYYSQIVNDFQKGDIAEGYSVSREKKESFPLTVTSAQKNPTAFYLCASSLGTGWHGELFFGEGSRLTVL.

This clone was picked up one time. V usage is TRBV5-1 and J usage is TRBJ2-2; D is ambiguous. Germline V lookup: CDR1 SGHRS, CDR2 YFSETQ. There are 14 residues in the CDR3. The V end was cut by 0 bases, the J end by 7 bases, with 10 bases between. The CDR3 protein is CASSLGSEIGELFF. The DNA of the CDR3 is TGCGCCAGCAGCTTGGGTTCGGAGATCGGGGAGCTGTTTTTT.

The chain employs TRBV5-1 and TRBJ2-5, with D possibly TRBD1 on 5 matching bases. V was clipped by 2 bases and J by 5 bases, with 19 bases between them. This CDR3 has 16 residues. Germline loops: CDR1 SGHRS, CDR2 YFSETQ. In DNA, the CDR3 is TGCGCCAGCAGCTTCCTCCCGCCCAGGGCTGGGGAGACCCAGTACTTC. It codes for CASSFLPPRAGETQYF.

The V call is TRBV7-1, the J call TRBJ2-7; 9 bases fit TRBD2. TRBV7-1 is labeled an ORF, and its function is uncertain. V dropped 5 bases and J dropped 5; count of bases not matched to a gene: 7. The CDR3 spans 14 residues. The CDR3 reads CASSPDSGSHEQYF. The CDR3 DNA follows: TGTGCCAGCAGCCCGGATAGCGGGAGTCACGAGCAGTACTTC.

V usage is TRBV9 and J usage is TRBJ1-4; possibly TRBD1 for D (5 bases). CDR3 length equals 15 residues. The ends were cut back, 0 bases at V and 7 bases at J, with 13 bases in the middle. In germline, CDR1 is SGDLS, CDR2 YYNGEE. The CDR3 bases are TGTGCCAGCAGCGTAGGGAACCAGGGAGGTGAAAAACTGTTTTTT. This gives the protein CASSVGNQGGEKLFF.

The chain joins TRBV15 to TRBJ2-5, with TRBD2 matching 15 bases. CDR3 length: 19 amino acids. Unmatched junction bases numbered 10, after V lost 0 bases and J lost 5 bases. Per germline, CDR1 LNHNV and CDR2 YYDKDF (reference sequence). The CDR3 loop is CATSRDRGLAGGPGETQYF. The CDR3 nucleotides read TGTGCCACCAGCAGAGATCGAGGACTAGCGGGAGGGCCGGGTGAGACCCAGTACTTC.

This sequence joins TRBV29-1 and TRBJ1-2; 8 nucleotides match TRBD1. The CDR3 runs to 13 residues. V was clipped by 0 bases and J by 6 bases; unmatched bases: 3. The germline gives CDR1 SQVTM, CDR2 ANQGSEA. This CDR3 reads CSVEDMTGDGYTF. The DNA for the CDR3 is TGCAGCGTTGAAGATATGACAGGGGATGGCTACACCTTC.

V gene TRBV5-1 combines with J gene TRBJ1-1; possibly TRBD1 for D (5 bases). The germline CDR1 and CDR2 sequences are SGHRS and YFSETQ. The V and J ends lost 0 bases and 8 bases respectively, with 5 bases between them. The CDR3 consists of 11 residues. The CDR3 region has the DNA TGCGCCAGCAGCTTGGACAGGGAAGCTTTCTTT. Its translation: CASSLDREAFF.

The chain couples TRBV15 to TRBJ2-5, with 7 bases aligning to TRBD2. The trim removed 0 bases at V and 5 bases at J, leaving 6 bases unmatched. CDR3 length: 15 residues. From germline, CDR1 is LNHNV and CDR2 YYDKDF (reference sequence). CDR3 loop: CATSRDQGGSETQYF. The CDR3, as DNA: TGTGCCACCAGCAGAGATCAGGGAGGGTCGGAGACCCAGTACTTC.

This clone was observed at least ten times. CDR3 protein: CASSRTGLYNEQFF. The DNA of the CDR3 is TGTGCCAGCAGTCGGACAGGGCTCTACAATGAGCAGTTCTTC. The chain is built from TRBV27 and TRBJ2-1, with TRBD1 identical over 8 bases. Per the germline V gene, CDR1 is MNHEY and CDR2 is SMNVEV (reference sequence). Unmatched junction bases numbered 3, after V lost 5 bases and J lost 3 bases. CDR3 length: 14 residues.

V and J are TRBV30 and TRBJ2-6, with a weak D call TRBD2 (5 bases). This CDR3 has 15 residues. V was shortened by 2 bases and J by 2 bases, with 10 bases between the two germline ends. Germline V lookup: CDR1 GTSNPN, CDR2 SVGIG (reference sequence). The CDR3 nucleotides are TGTGCCTGGAGTCTGTCCGGGACTGGGGCCAACGTCCTGACTTTC. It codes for CAWSLSGTGANVLTF.

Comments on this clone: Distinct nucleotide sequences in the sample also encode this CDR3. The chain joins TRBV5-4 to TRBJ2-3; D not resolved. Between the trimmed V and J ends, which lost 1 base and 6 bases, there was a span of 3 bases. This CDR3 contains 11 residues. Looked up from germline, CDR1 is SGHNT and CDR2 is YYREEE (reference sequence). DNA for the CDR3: TGTGCCAGCAGCTTGAGGGATACGCAGTATTTT. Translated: CASSLRDTQYF.

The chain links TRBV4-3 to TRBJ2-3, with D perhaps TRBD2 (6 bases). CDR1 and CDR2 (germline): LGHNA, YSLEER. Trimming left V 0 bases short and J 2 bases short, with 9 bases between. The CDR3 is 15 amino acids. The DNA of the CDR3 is TGCGCCAGCAGCCAAGAAGTAGCGGACACAGATACGCAGTATTTT. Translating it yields CASSQEVADTDTQYF.

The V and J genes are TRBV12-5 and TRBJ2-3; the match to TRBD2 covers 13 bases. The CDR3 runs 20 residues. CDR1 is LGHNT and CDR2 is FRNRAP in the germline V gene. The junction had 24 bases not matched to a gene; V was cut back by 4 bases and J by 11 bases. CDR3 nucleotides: TGTGCTAGTGGTTCAATGACTAGCGGGAGGAAATTTCGACCCACAACGGGGCAGTATTTT. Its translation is CASGSMTSGRKFRPTTGQYF.

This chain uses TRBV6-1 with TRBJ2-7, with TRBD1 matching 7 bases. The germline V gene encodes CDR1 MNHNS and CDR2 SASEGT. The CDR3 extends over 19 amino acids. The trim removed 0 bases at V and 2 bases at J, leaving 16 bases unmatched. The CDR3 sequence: CASSEALNSKTGETYEQYF. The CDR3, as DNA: TGTGCCAGCAGTGAAGCGCTCAACTCTAAAACAGGGGAAACCTACGAGCAGTACTTC.

CDR3 nucleotides: TGTGCCAGCTCACCACAGGGGGCTCTCTACGAGCAGTACTTC. It translates to CASSPQGALYEQYF. V and J are TRBV18 and TRBJ2-7, with TRBD1 matching 7 bases. Germline V gene lookup returns CDR1 KGHSH and CDR2 LQKENI. The CDR3 consists of 14 residues. Germline trimming cut 1 base from V and 3 bases from J; bases unmatched to any gene: 3.

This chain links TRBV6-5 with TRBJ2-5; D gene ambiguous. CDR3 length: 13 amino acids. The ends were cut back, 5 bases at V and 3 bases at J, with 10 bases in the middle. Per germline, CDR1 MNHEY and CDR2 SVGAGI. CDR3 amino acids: CASSLTEKETQYF. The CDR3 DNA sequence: TGTGCCAGCAGTCTTACTGAGAAAGAGACCCAGTACTTC.

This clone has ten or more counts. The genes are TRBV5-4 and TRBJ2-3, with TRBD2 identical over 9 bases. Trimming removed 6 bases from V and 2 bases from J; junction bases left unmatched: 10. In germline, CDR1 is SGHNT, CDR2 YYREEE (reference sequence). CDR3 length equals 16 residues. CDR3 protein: CASKLGGGGNTDTQYF. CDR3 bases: TGTGCCAGCAAGCTCGGCGGGGGGGGAAACACAGATACGCAGTATTTT.

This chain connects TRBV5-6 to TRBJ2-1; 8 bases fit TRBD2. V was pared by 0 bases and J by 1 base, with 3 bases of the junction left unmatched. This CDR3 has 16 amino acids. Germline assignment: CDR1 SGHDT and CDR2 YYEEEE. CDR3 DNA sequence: TGTGCCAGCAGCTTGGCAGCGGGAGTGTCCTACAATGAGCAGTTCTTC. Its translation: CASSLAAGVSYNEQFF.

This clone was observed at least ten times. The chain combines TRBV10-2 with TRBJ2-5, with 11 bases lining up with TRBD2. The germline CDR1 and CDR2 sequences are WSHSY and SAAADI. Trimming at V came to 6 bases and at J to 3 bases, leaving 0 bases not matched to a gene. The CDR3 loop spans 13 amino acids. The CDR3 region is CASRTSGEETQYF. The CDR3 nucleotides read TGCGCCAGCAGGACTAGCGGGGAAGAGACCCAGTACTTC.

The CDR3, as DNA: TGTGCCACCAGCAGAGATCGGGGGCTCACAGATACGCAGTATTTT. It encodes CATSRDRGLTDTQYF. The rearrangement uses TRBV15 and TRBJ2-3; the D call may be TRBD1 or TRBD2 (6 bases each). The germline V gene encodes CDR1 LNHNV and CDR2 YYDKDF (reference sequence). Trimming shortened V by 0 bases and J by 2 bases, and 9 bases separated the two germline ends. The CDR3 consists of 15 residues.

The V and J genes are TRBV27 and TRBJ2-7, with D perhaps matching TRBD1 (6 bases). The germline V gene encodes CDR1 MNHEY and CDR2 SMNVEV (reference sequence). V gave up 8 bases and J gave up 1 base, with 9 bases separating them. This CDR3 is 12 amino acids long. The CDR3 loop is CASPTGSYEQYF. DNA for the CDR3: TGTGCCAGCCCTACAGGGTCCTACGAGCAGTACTTC.